What follows are 29 T cell receptor beta chains derived from one specimen sequenced in a study of vaccination and CD4 T cells after COVID-19. Their recognized antigens are unknown. Sequenced with the Oncomine TCR Beta short-read assay was DNA taken from cultured CD4+ T cells. From the PCR reads, TCRdb called clonotypes with MiXCR, one entry per CDR3 protein. The sample gives about 18,000 distinct CDR3 sequences, around 45% of which show up once; roughly 7% is in the top ten. Treatment in this sample: approximately 9-day PBMC culture with coronavirus spike peptide pools or control peptides (ViraFEST assay). Sequencing used CD4+ T cells from blood, cultured in vitro, obtained after SARS-CoV-2 vaccination. The receptors come from a human donor who had recovered from COVID-19.

This clonotype has only a few counts. The rearrangement uses TRBV6-5 and TRBJ2-7; 7 bases are a match to TRBD2. Germline V gene lookup returns CDR1 MNHEY and CDR2 SVGAGI. V shed 3 bases and J 3 bases; nucleotides not matched to a gene: 5. There are 14 residues in the CDR3. This chain's CDR3 is CASSYTSDFYEQYF. Written as DNA, the CDR3 is TGTGCCAGCAGTTATACTAGCGACTTCTACGAGCAGTACTTC.

The chain employs TRBV27 and TRBJ1-3, with 10 bases identical to TRBD1. After removal of 6 bases from V and 5 bases from J, the junction contained 4 bases not matched to a gene. Germline V gene lookup returns CDR1 MNHEY and CDR2 SMNVEV (reference sequence). The length of the CDR3 is 14 residues. CDR3: CASRPGQGRNTIYF. The CDR3 region has the DNA TGTGCCAGCAGACCGGGACAGGGGCGAAACACCATATATTTT.

V and J are TRBV27 and TRBJ1-2; 7 nucleotides match TRBD1. V was pared by 7 bases and J by 4 bases, with 9 bases of the junction left unmatched. This CDR3 spans 14 amino acids. From germline, CDR1 is MNHEY and CDR2 SMNVEV (reference sequence). The CDR3 DNA sequence: TGTGCCAGCAAAGCGACAGGGAGCGGCTATGGCTACACCTTC. Amino acids: CASKATGSGYGYTF.

The rearrangement links TRBV28 to TRBJ2-7, with D possibly being TRBD1 or TRBD2 (5 bases each). V gave up 5 bases and J gave up 0 bases, with 29 bases separating them. The CDR3 consists of 20 residues. Germline CDR1 is MDHEN and CDR2 is SYDVKM. CDR3 sequence reads: CASSPYTRPSGSPYSYEQYF. The CDR3 DNA follows: TGTGCCAGCAGTCCTTATACACGACCCTCAGGGAGCCCTTACTCCTACGAGCAGTACTTC.

The chain employs TRBV2 and TRBJ2-2; no definite D call. The CDR3 contains 14 residues. The germline V gene has CDR1 SNHLY and CDR2 FYNNEI. V lost 8 bases and J 3 bases, leaving 13 bases between the germline ends. The CDR3: CASAPGADTGELFF. The CDR3 coding sequence is TGTGCCAGCGCCCCGGGCGCGGACACCGGGGAGCTGTTTTTT. Combining the CDR3 with reference TRBV2 and TRBJ2-2 gives the whole variable domain EPEVTQTPSHQVTQMGQEVILRCVPISNHLYFYWYRQILGQKVEFLVSFYNNEISEKSEIFDDQFSVERPDGSNFTLKIRSTKLEDSAMYFCASAPGADTGELFFGEGSRLTVL.

The V gene is TRBV6-5, the J gene TRBJ2-1; TRBD2 agrees at 8 bases. Germline CDR1 and CDR2: MNHEY and SVGAGI. The junction had 9 bases not matched to a gene; V was cut back by 0 bases and J by 8 bases. CDR3 size: 16 residues. The CDR3 DNA sequence: TGTGCCAGCAGTTACTCTATAGCGGGAACTATCGATGAGCAGTTCTTC. It codes for CASSYSIAGTIDEQFF.

This clonotype appeared a few times. The rearrangement joins TRBV28 to TRBJ1-5, with D possibly TRBD1 on 6 matching bases. This CDR3 is 14 amino acids long. In germline, CDR1 is MDHEN, CDR2 SYDVKM. V lost 6 bases and J 5 bases, leaving 14 bases between the germline ends. The CDR3 nucleotides read TGTGCCAGCAGGCCAACAGGGATGGATCAGCCCCAGCATTTT. Protein: CASRPTGMDQPQHF.

This rearrangement joins TRBV5-6 to TRBJ2-7; perhaps TRBD1 as D (5 bases). CDR3 size: 14 residues. Trimming took 2 bases from V and 3 from J, leaving 12 bases between them. The V gene's germline CDR1 is SGHDT and CDR2 YYEEEE. The CDR3 protein is CASSLSGPVYEQYF. The CDR3 coding sequence is TGTGCCAGCAGCTTATCAGGGCCCGTCTACGAGCAGTACTTC.

The chain links TRBV21-1 to TRBJ2-1; the table's D call, TRBD1, has no DNA check behind it. TRBV21-1 is designated a pseudogene. The CDR3 spans 11 residues. CDR3 in DNA: TGTGCCAGCAGCAATAGGACAGGTCCGTTCTTC. This codes for CASSNRTGPFF.

In its sample, this clonotype is medium-sized. The chain recombines TRBV28 with TRBJ2-2; 11 bases match TRBD2. V was pared by 6 bases and J by 3 bases, with 3 bases of the junction left unmatched. The CDR3 sequence is 15 residues long. Germline V CDR1 and CDR2: MDHEN, SYDVKM. The DNA of the CDR3 is TGTGCCAGCAGGAGACTAGCGGGATACACCGGGGAGCTGTTTTTT. Protein sequence: CASRRLAGYTGELFF.

The CDR3 region has the DNA TGCAGCGTTTCTGGGGCTGGCAATCAGCCCCAGCATTTT. It codes for CSVSGAGNQPQHF. V is TRBV29-1 and J is TRBJ1-5; D may be TRBD1 (5 bases). V was cut by 5 bases and J by 2 bases, with 10 bases left in between. This CDR3 has 13 amino acids. Germline V CDR1 and CDR2: SQVTM, ANQGSEA.

This clonotype was counted only a few times. This chain links TRBV6-1 with TRBJ2-7; D gene ambiguous. The germline V gene encodes CDR1 MNHNS and CDR2 SASEGT. Deletions cut 5 bases from V and 1 base from J, with 15 bases between. There are 15 residues in the CDR3. CDR3 in DNA: TGTGCCAGCAGTCGATCACGAGTAGGGTCCTACGAGCAGTACTTC. It codes for CASSRSRVGSYEQYF.

This clonotype was observed a single time. The CDR3 nucleotides read TGTGCCACCAGTGACCGGACTAGCGGGACAGATACGCAGTATTTT. This sequence encodes CATSDRTSGTDTQYF. The chain uses TRBV24-1 and TRBJ2-3, with 11 bases matching TRBD2. The V and J ends lost 4 bases and 3 bases, in that order; junction bases with no gene match: 2. CDR3 length equals 15 residues. The germline gives CDR1 KGHDR, CDR2 SFDVKD.

This sequence joins TRBV19 and TRBJ1-2; 9 bases agree with TRBD1. The CDR3 is made up of 15 amino acids. CDR1 is LNHDA, CDR2 SQIVND, per germline (reference sequence). Unmatched junction bases numbered 4, after V lost 1 base and J lost 4 bases. CDR3: CASSIGTGGGYGYTF. The CDR3 nucleotides are TGTGCCAGTAGTATAGGCACAGGGGGCGGCTATGGCTACACCTTC.

The rearrangement joins TRBV11-3 to TRBJ1-1, with TRBD1 as a possible D gene (6 bases). The CDR3 is made up of 14 amino acids. V was trimmed by 4 bases and J by 0 bases, leaving 9 bases between them. Germline lookup yields CDR1 SGHNT and CDR2 YENEEA. The CDR3 coding sequence is TGTGCCAGCAGCTCGGGACACATGAACACTGAAGCTTTCTTT. Residues: CASSSGHMNTEAFF.

The chain couples TRBV12-3 or TRBV12-4 to TRBJ2-7, with 7 positions matching TRBD1. Losses at the gene ends were 8 bases for V and 6 bases for J; bases not matched to a gene: 13. The CDR3 length is 14 residues. CDR3 amino acids: CASLSGQFLREQYF. The CDR3 DNA reads as TGTGCCAGCCTATCGGGACAGTTCCTCCGCGAGCAGTACTTC.

J is TRBJ2-1 and V is TRBV7-2, with D tentatively TRBD2 (7 bases). The CDR3 sequence is 16 residues long. With 1 base removed from V and 3 bases from J, the gap between germline ends came to 13 bases. CDR1 is SGHTA and CDR2 is FQGNSA in the germline V gene. The CDR3 nucleotides are TGTGCCAGCAGCTTAGACGGGGGGCGGCACTACAATGAGCAGTTCTTC. This codes for CASSLDGGRHYNEQFF. The full variable domain, in which reference TRBV7-2 and TRBJ2-1 provide the parts outside the CDR3, is GAGVSQSPSNKVTEKGKDVELRCDPISGHTALYWYRQSLGQGLEFLIYFQGNSAPDKSGLPSDRFSAERTGGSVSTLTIQRTQQEDSAVYLCASSLDGGRHYNEQFFGPGTRLTVL.

CDR3 bases: TGTGCCAGCAGCACAGGACTAGCGGGGGTGCTCGATACGCAGTATTTT. It is translated as CASSTGLAGVLDTQYF. This rearrangement joins TRBV7-2 to TRBJ2-3; 13 bases are a match to TRBD2. With V trimmed by 5 bases and J by 6 bases, 8 bases remained unmatched. Germline CDR1 is SGHTA and CDR2 is FQGNSA. This CDR3 has 16 amino acids.

The chain is built from TRBV5-1 and TRBJ1-1; D ambiguous. Looked up from germline, CDR1 is SGHRS and CDR2 is YFSETQ. This CDR3 region has 13 residues. V gave up 6 bases and J gave up 6 bases, with 15 bases separating them. CDR3 bases: TGCGCCAGCAAGGACGGGGTTCGAGCTGAAGCTTTCTTT. Its protein is CASKDGVRAEAFF.

This chain uses TRBV28 with TRBJ1-2; a possible D gene is TRBD1 (5 bases). The CDR3 is made up of 13 amino acids. Trimming took 4 bases from V and 9 from J, leaving 15 bases between them. Germline V CDR1 and CDR2: MDHEN, SYDVKM. CDR3 protein: CASSSRRGSSYTF. CDR3 sequence (DNA): TGTGCCAGCAGTTCCCGACGGGGGAGTAGCTACACCTTC.

J is TRBJ1-1 and V is TRBV20-1; TRBD1 aligns across 9 bases. V shed 3 bases, J shed 4 bases, and the junction held 9 bases outside the gene matches. The CDR3 length is 15 residues. CDR1 DFQATT and CDR2 SNEGSKA come from the germline V gene (reference sequence). CDR3 protein: CSARADRGYGTEAFF. CDR3 coding DNA: TGCAGTGCTAGGGCTGACAGGGGGTATGGCACTGAAGCTTTCTTT.

CDR3 DNA: TGTGCCAGTAGACAGGGGAGTTACGGGCGAGCTTTCTTT. This encodes CASRQGSYGRAFF. The gene calls are TRBV19 and TRBJ1-1; 7 bases agree with TRBD1. The CDR3 spans 13 residues. CDR1 and CDR2 from the germline V gene are LNHDA and SQIVND (reference sequence). The V segment lost 6 bases and the J segment 10 bases; nucleotides outside the gene matches: 11.

The table lists this clonotype with a few counts. The V call is TRBV6-1, the J call TRBJ1-6; weak D call: TRBD1 (5 bases). The CDR3 sequence is 13 residues long. Looked up from germline, CDR1 is MNHNS and CDR2 is SASEGT. Between the trimmed V and J ends, which lost 2 bases and 13 bases, there was a span of 12 bases. Written as DNA, the CDR3 is TGTGCCAGCAGTGAATTTTTCGGGGCCCCCCTCCACTTT. Translation: CASSEFFGAPLHF.

This sequence joins TRBV28 and TRBJ2-2; 10 positions match TRBD2. This CDR3 is 17 amino acids long. V lost 3 bases to trimming and J lost 6 bases; unmatched junction nucleotides: 10. Per the germline V gene, CDR1 is MDHEN and CDR2 is SYDVKM. This CDR3 is CASSFHRPSGSAGELFF. The CDR3 bases are TGTGCCAGCAGTTTCCACCGTCCTAGCGGGAGTGCCGGGGAGCTGTTTTTT. Using reference TRBV28 and TRBJ2-2 for the parts outside the CDR3, the full variable domain is DVKVTQSSRYLVKRTGEKVFLECVQDMDHENMFWYRQDPGLGLRLIYFSYDVKMKEKGDIPEGYSVSREKKERFSLILESASTNQTSMYLCASSFHRPSGSAGELFFGEGSRLTVL.

DNA of the CDR3: TGTGCCAGCAAGGTGGGGTCGGGGGCCAACGTCCTGACTTTC. Translating gives CASKVGSGANVLTF. J is TRBJ2-6 and V is TRBV27; D remains unclear. The CDR3 consists of 14 residues. CDR1 and CDR2 (germline): MNHEY, SMNVEV (reference sequence). With 7 bases removed from V and 4 bases from J, the gap between germline ends came to 11 bases.

This clonotype was seen a few times. This chain connects TRBV19 to TRBJ2-7; TRBD1 aligns across 8 bases. V gave up 4 bases and J gave up 5 bases; unmatched junction bases: 10. Per the germline V gene, CDR1 is LNHDA and CDR2 is SQIVND (reference sequence). The CDR3 extends over 15 amino acids. CDR3 sequence: CASSTLTGGLNEQYF. The CDR3 DNA is TGTGCCAGTAGTACCTTAACAGGGGGTCTGAACGAGCAGTACTTC.

The rearrangement joins TRBV6-1 to TRBJ2-5, with D possibly called TRBD1 or TRBD2 (6 bases each). The CDR3 loop spans 13 amino acids. CDR1 MNHNS and CDR2 SASEGT come from the germline V gene. V was trimmed by 9 bases and J by 5 bases, leaving 16 bases between them. CDR3 in DNA: TGTGCCAGTAAGGAGGGGGGCAGCGAGACCCAGTACTTC. It is translated as CASKEGGSETQYF.

The V call is TRBV10-3, the J call TRBJ1-1; D is unclear. V gave up 0 bases and J gave up 10 bases, with 9 bases separating them. The CDR3 covers 12 residues. Looked up from germline, CDR1 is ENHRY and CDR2 is SYGVKD. CDR3 region: CAISESHGRAFF. The CDR3 nucleotides read TGTGCCATCAGTGAGTCCCATGGCCGAGCTTTCTTT.

The chain has TRBV2 and TRBJ2-3; 12 bases are a match to TRBD2. CDR3 length: 15 residues. CDR1 is SNHLY and CDR2 is FYNNEI in the germline V gene. The V and J ends lost 7 bases and 5 bases, in that order; junction bases with no gene match: 7. CDR3 bases: TGTGCCAGCACCCCTAGCGGGAGGGCCGGAGATACGCAGTATTTT. Translation: CASTPSGRAGDTQYF.